The 28 T cell receptor beta chains below were found in one sample sequenced in a study of tumor-infiltrating lymphocytes in primary liver carcinoma. cDNA specific to TCR beta was made from about 0.45 ug of total RNA, with a constant-region primer employed for priming. Slightly modified ARM-PCR served as the procedure for the TCR beta libraries. These libraries came from three rounds of nested multiplex PCR. Each of the first two PCR rounds ran nine to ten cycles with TRBV1-TRBV30 forward and C-beta reverse primers. TCRdb processed the multiplex PCR reads anew with MiXCR; each CDR3 protein has one entry. The sample lists about 100,000 distinct CDR3 sequences; about 70% were seen once. Unsorted bulk tissue (20-30 mg) underwent RNA and DNA co-extraction. The sequenced sample was tumor-adjacent normal liver tissue. The receptors were gathered from a man aged 35 to 55 with primary liver carcinoma and hepatitis B virus infection.

This clonotype has only a few counts. A read error may account for a junction end that differs from germline. The chain carries TRBV11-1 and TRBJ2-2; D may be TRBD2 (5 bases). The CDR3 has 17 residues. Germline lookup yields CDR1 SGHAT and CDR2 FQDESV (reference sequence). The chain's CDR3 is CASSLAPALSNTGELFF. The DNA of the CDR3 is TGTGCTAGCAGCTTAGCGCCAGCGCTTTCGAACACCGGGGAGCTGTTTTTT. Drawing the rest from reference TRBV11-1 and TRBJ2-2, the complete variable domain is EAEVAQSPRYKITEKSQAVAFWCDPISGHATLYWYRQILGQGPELLVQFQDESVVDDSQLPKDRFSAERLKGVDSTLKIQPAELGDSAMYLCASSLAPALSNTGELFFGEGSRLTVL.

Remarks on this clonotype: No DNA is shown, since the ends of the CDR3 on it are uncertain; the CDR3 is the one TCRdb lists. CDR3 sequence: CASSQWGQGNTEVSF. J is TRBJ1-1 and V is TRBV14; the DNA was not used to check the table's D call, TRBD1. The CDR3 has 15 residues if both end residues are counted. The V gene's germline CDR1 is SGHDN and CDR2 FVKESK.

On this clonotype: A read error is possible here, since a much larger clone lies one base away. This sequence joins TRBV5-5 and TRBJ1-1; no reliable D call. CDR3 length: 13 residues. Germline assignment: CDR1 SGHKS and CDR2 YYEKEE (reference sequence). CDR3 bases: TGTACCAGCAGCTTGTCAGTGAACACTGAAGCTTTCTTT. Its protein product is CTSSLSVNTEAFF.

Points on this clonotype: Compared with germline, one end of the junction differs, possibly owing to a read error. This chain joins TRBV5-5 and TRBJ2-2; perhaps TRBD1 as D (6 bases). This CDR3 region has 15 residues. The germline gives CDR1 SGHKS, CDR2 YYEKEE (reference sequence). CDR3 sequence (DNA): TGTGCCACCAACTTAGGACAGTCCAACACCGTGGAGCTGTTTTTT. It translates to CATNLGQSNTVELFF.

The chain carries TRBV28 and TRBJ1-1, with a tentative D call TRBD1 (5 bases). CDR1 and CDR2 (germline): MDHEN, SYDVKM. The CDR3 covers 15 residues. V lost 4 bases and J lost 0, with 12 bases in between. The CDR3 DNA reads TGTGCCAGCAGTTCGCAAGGACATTTGAACACTGAAGCTTTCTTT. Protein product: CASSSQGHLNTEAFF.

This clonotype has a single count. An end of the junction does not agree with germline; a read error may underlie this. J is TRBJ2-1 and V is TRBV11-3; 9 bases are a match to TRBD2. Germline loops: CDR1 SGHNT, CDR2 YENEEA. The CDR3 extends over 14 amino acids. CDR3 DNA sequence: TGTTCCAGCAGATTAGAATGGGCGGGAGGGCCGATGTTCTTC. Its protein is CSSRLEWAGGPMFF.

A remark on this clonotype: No conserved phenylalanine or tryptophan ends this CDR3, so it is likely a read error. The CDR3 sequence is CASSLNDAYKQFC. CDR3 DNA: TGTGCCAGCAGCTTAAATGATGCATATAAGCAGTTCTGC. The chain has TRBV11-2 and TRBJ2-1; D not resolved. The germline gives CDR1 SGHAT, CDR2 FQNNGV. The CDR3 consists of 13 residues. Trimming shortened V by 2 bases and J by 11 bases, and 13 bases separated the two germline ends.

Points on this clonotype: The junction and the germline gene differ at one end; a read error may be behind it. The chain combines TRBV6-1 with TRBJ2-7, with no clear D. This CDR3 spans 12 amino acids. Germline CDR1 is MNHNS and CDR2 is SASEGT. CDR3 sequence reads: CASSEQSYEQCF. For the CDR3, the DNA is TGTGCCAGCAGTGAACAGTCCTACGAACAGTGCTTC.

This clonotype appeared many times. This chain connects TRBV5-1 to TRBJ2-7; D is perhaps TRBD2 (5 bases). Per the germline V gene, CDR1 is SGHRS and CDR2 is YFSETQ. Trimming took off 0 bases at V and 1 base at J, with 8 bases between the two ends. The CDR3 is made up of 14 amino acids. The CDR3, as DNA: TGCGCCAGCAGCTTGGGGCCGGGATCCTACGAGCAGTACTTC. Its translation: CASSLGPGSYEQYF.

About this clonotype itself: One base away lies a much larger clone, so this may be a sequencing read error. The chain joins TRBV10-2 to TRBJ2-5; TRBD2 matches at 9 bases. Germline loops: CDR1 WSHSY, CDR2 SAAADI. The CDR3 runs 16 residues. The CDR3 sequence is CASSGWAGGPGETRYF. DNA of the CDR3: TGCGCCAGCAGTGGATGGGCGGGAGGGCCAGGAGAGACCCGGTACTTC.

This clonotype was detected only once. Because the CDR3 is missing its conserved closing phenylalanine or tryptophan, this is likely a read error. The chain uses TRBV4-2 and TRBJ1-2; tentative D call: TRBD1 (5 bases). Germline CDR1 LGHNA, CDR2 YNFKEQ. This CDR3 spans 15 amino acids. V was pared by 0 bases and J by 10 bases, with 18 bases between. The CDR3 region is CASSQEALEGLDYTS. The CDR3, as DNA: TGTGCCAGCAGCCAAGAGGCCCTAGAGGGGCTTGACTACACCTCC.

The chain joins TRBV11-2 to TRBJ2-2, with D unclear. V lost 3 bases to trimming and J lost 2 bases, with 16 bases between them. The CDR3 spans 17 residues. Germline-derived CDR1 and CDR2 are SGHAT and FQNNGV. The CDR3 DNA follows: TGTGCCAGCAGCTTTGGCTTTAGCTTACCCAACACCGGGGAGCTGTTTTTT. Its protein is CASSFGFSLPNTGELFF.

J is TRBJ2-7 and V is TRBV28; D possibly corresponds to TRBD2 (5 bases). Trimming stripped 3 bases from V and 7 bases from J, with 13 bases between. Per germline, CDR1 MDHEN and CDR2 SYDVKM. The CDR3 runs to 13 residues. The CDR3 spells CASSLSTTGEQYF. The CDR3 bases are TGTGCCAGCAGTTTGAGTACGACGGGAGAGCAGTACTTC.

A note on this clonotype: Likely a read error: the CDR3 ends without its conserved phenylalanine or tryptophan. This chain uses TRBV29-1 with TRBJ2-7; 8 bases map to TRBD1. Looked up from germline, CDR1 is SQVTM and CDR2 is ANQGSEA. The CDR3 is made up of 14 amino acids. Unmatched junction bases numbered 13, after V lost 7 bases and J lost 5 bases. CDR3: CSAGAETGDNEQYL. CDR3 nucleotide sequence: TGCAGCGCTGGAGCCGAGACAGGGGACAACGAGCAGTACTTG.

The rearrangement links TRBV11-2 to TRBJ2-7; D gene unclear. The CDR3 runs to 15 residues. Per the germline V gene, CDR1 is SGHAT and CDR2 is FQNNGV. Trimming removed 1 base at V and 5 bases at J, with 15 bases between. The CDR3 sequence: CASSLVSLSQDEQYF. CDR3 sequence (DNA): TGTGCCAGCAGCTTAGTATCTTTGTCTCAGGACGAGCAGTACTTC. Complete variable domain (other parts from reference TRBV11-2 and TRBJ2-7): EAGVAQSPRYKIIEKRQSVAFWCNPISGHATLYWYQQILGQGPKLLIQFQNNGVVDDSQLPKDRFSAERLKGVDSTLKIQPAKLEDSAVYLCASSLVSLSQDEQYFGPGTRLTVT.

This clonotype was seen ten or more times. The J gene is TRBJ2-1, the V gene TRBV4-1; D perhaps matches TRBD2 (7 bases). The germline V and J ends were trimmed by 5 bases and 10 bases, with 21 bases remaining between them. The CDR3 covers 15 residues. Germline V gene sequence: CDR1 MGHRA, CDR2 YSYEKL. The CDR3 DNA follows: TGCGCCAGCAGCTTAGGGGGGGGATCCTTGGGGGAGCAGTTCTTC. This codes for CASSLGGGSLGEQFF.

This rearrangement joins TRBV5-6 to TRBJ2-3; TRBD2 agrees at 10 bases. The CDR3 extends over 16 amino acids. Losses at the gene ends were 4 bases for V and 3 bases for J; bases not matched to a gene: 8. The germline V gene has CDR1 SGHDT and CDR2 YYEEEE. The CDR3 nucleotides are TGTGCCAGCAGCATGGGACTAGCGATTAGGACAGATACGCAGTATTTT. Its protein is CASSMGLAIRTDTQYF.

As to this clonotype: Sequence at one end of the junction differs from germline and may be a read error. The chain recombines TRBV28 with TRBJ2-1; D is perhaps TRBD2 (6 bases). Germline V gene sequence: CDR1 MDHEN, CDR2 SYDVKM. The CDR3 runs to 15 residues. CDR3 in amino acids: CASRPTAGSYNVQFF. CDR3 bases: TGTGCCAGCAGACCCACAGCGGGCTCCTACAATGTGCAGTTCTTC.

As for this clonotype: The junction and the germline gene differ at one end; a read error may be behind it. This chain links TRBV6-5 with TRBJ1-1; TRBD1 aligns across 7 bases. This CDR3 contains 14 residues. Per germline, CDR1 MNHEY and CDR2 SVGAGI. The CDR3, as DNA: TGTGCAAGCAGACCGACAGGGCCGAACACTGAAGCTTCCTTT. This sequence encodes CASRPTGPNTEASF.

The rearrangement joins TRBV29-1 to TRBJ1-1; D is uncertain. The CDR3 has 14 amino acids. Trimming stripped 4 bases from V and 4 bases from J, with 16 bases between. Germline CDR1 reads SQVTM; CDR2 reads ANQGSEA. The CDR3, as DNA: TGCAGCGTTGGGGTAGACTACATGATCACTGAAGCTTTCTTT. Its protein product is CSVGVDYMITEAFF.

The DNA of the CDR3 is TGTACCAACAGTGTATCCCCAGGCGGGCGGGAGTCCTACAATGAGCAGTTCTTC. It encodes CTNSVSPGGRESYNEQFF. V is TRBV6-5 and J is TRBJ2-1, with TRBD2 identical over 7 bases. Germline CDR1 is MNHEY and CDR2 is SVGAGI. The CDR3 contains 18 residues.

The chain is built from TRBV28 and TRBJ1-4, with a possible D match to TRBD1 (6 bases). Per the germline V gene, CDR1 is MDHEN and CDR2 is SYDVKM. The CDR3 has 15 residues. Deletions cut 9 bases from V and 3 bases from J, with 17 bases between. This CDR3 reads CARVFSGDANEKLFF. Here the CDR3 DNA reads TGTGCCAGAGTCTTTTCAGGGGACGCTAATGAAAAACTGTTTTTT.

The rearrangement joins TRBV29-1 to TRBJ2-7, with TRBD1 matching 7 bases. The length of the CDR3 is 16 residues. V shed 3 bases and J 4 bases; nucleotides not matched to a gene: 15. Germline V gene data show CDR1 as SQVTM and CDR2 as ANQGSEA. The CDR3 loop is CSVDMGRQGSNYEQYF. CDR3 nucleotides: TGCAGCGTTGATATGGGCCGACAGGGATCGAATTACGAGCAGTACTTC.

This clonotype occurred many times. CDR3 nucleotides: TGCAGCGTTGATCAGGGACATCAACAAGAGACCCAGTACTTC. Translating gives CSVDQGHQQETQYF. This chain joins TRBV29-1 and TRBJ2-5; perhaps TRBD1 as D (6 bases). Germline lookup yields CDR1 SQVTM and CDR2 ANQGSEA. The CDR3 loop spans 14 amino acids. With 3 bases removed from V and 2 bases from J, the gap between germline ends came to 13 bases. Combining the CDR3 with reference TRBV29-1 and TRBJ2-5 gives the whole variable domain SAVISQKPSRDICQRGTSLTIQCQVDSQVTMMFWYRQQPGQSLTLIATANQGSEATYESGFVIDKFPISRPNLTFSTLTVSNMSPEDSSIYLCSVDQGHQQETQYFGPGTRLLVL.

In the case of this clonotype: Likely a read error: the CDR3 ends without its conserved phenylalanine or tryptophan. No DNA is shown, since the ends of the CDR3 on it are uncertain; the CDR3 is the one TCRdb lists. The chain carries TRBV4-2 and TRBJ1-5; the tabulated D call, TRBD1, remains unverified against the DNA. The CDR3 adds up to 16 amino acids, both ends counted. CDR1 and CDR2 from the germline V gene are LGHNA and YNFKEQ. This CDR3 is CASSQSPGQGNQPQHL.

This clonotype was recorded only once. A much larger clone sits a single nucleotide away, making a read error possible. CDR3 sequence reads: CAVSDPQEGISPLHF. DNA for the CDR3: TGTGCCGTCAGTGACCCTCAGGAGGGAATTTCACCCCTCCACTTT. V and J are TRBV10-3 and TRBJ1-6; D is unresolved. This CDR3 spans 15 amino acids. The germline CDR1 and CDR2 sequences are ENHRY and SYGVKD.

A word on this clonotype: A read error may explain this, as a much larger clone is one base away. Because it lacks the conserved phenylalanine or tryptophan at the end, this CDR3 is likely a read error. J is TRBJ1-5 and V is TRBV7-8; D is possibly TRBD1 (5 bases). Trimming pared 5 bases from V and 1 base from J, leaving 12 bases between. The germline V gene encodes CDR1 SGHVS and CDR2 FQNEAQ. The CDR3 is made up of 15 amino acids. The CDR3 DNA reads as TGTGCCAGCAGCCCAATGGCAGGGAGCAATCAGCCCCAGCATCTT. Translating gives CASSPMAGSNQPQHL.

This clonotype was seen just once. This chain uses TRBV11-2 with TRBJ2-2, with D possibly being TRBD1 (6 bases). Trimming took 11 bases from V and 5 from J, leaving 18 bases between them. Germline lookup yields CDR1 SGHAT and CDR2 FQNNGV. The CDR3 totals 14 residues. The CDR3: CAGGWGHRTGELFF. CDR3 nucleotides: TGTGCCGGCGGTTGGGGACACCGTACCGGGGAGCTGTTTTTT.